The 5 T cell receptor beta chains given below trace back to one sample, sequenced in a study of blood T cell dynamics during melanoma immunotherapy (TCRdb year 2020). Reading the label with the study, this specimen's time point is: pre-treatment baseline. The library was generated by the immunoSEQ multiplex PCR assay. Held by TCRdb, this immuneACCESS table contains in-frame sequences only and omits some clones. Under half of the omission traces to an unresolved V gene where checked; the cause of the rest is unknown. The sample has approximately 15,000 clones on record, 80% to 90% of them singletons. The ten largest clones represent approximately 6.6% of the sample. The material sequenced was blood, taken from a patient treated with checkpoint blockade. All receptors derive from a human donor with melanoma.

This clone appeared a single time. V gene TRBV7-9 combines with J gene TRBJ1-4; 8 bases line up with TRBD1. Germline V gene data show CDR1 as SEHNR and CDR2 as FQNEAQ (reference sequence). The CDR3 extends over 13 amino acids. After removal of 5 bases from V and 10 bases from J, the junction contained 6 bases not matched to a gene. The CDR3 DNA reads TGTGCCAGCAGCATAGGACAGGGAGGAAAACTGTTTTTT. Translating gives CASSIGQGGKLFF.

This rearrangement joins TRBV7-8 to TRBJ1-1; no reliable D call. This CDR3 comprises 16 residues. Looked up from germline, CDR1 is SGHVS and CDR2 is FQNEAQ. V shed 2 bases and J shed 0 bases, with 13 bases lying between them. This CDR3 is CASSLISGRLNTEAFF. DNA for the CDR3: TGTGCCAGCAGCTTAATCTCTGGACGGTTGAACACTGAAGCTTTCTTT.

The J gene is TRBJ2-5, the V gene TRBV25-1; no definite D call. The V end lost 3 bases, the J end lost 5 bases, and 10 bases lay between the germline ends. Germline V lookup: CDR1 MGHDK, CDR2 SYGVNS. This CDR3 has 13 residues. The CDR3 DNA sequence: TGTGCCAGCAGTGATCCCGGTTTGGAGACCCAGTACTTC. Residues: CASSDPGLETQYF.

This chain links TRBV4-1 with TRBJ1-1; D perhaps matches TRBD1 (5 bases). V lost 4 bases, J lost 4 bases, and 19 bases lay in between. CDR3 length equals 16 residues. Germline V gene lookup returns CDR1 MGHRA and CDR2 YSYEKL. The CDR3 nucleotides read TGCGCCAGCAGCCCGCTTCCCGGGGGGATGAGCACTGAAGCTTTCTTT. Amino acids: CASSPLPGGMSTEAFF.

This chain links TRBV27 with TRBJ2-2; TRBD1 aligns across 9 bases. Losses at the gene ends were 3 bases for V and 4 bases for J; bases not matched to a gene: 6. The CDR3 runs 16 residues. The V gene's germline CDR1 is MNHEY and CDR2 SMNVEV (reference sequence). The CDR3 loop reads CASSFIGTGRTGELFF. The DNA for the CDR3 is TGTGCCAGCAGTTTCATTGGGACAGGGCGCACCGGGGAGCTGTTTTTT.